This TCR beta chain appears in the sequencing data of a study of blood T cell repertoires in COVID-19. Methods used by the authors: Amplification with reference gene primers provided the estimates of nucleated cell counts. Method: immunoSEQ multiplex PCR; TCRdb's copy keeps in-frame clones and lacks some. From that table come the V and J calls and clone size; the DNA was used to work out D and trimming. The sample has 140,000 to 150,000 clones, 75% to 90% seen once. CDR3 length: 13 residues. CDR1 is GTSNPN and CDR2 is SVGIG in the germline V gene (reference sequence). With 2 bases clipped from V and 8 bases from J, the junction kept 8 bases outside the gene matches. The study recruited people aged roughly 18 to 100 years across about two dozen US areas.

The sequence was obtained from a man aged 50 or older who had recovered from COVID-19. The chain links TRBV30 to TRBJ1-1; 7 bases agree with TRBD1. The specimen sequenced was PBMCs or T cells enriched from blood (not recorded which). In nucleotides, the CDR3 is TGTGCCTGGAGTCGGGAGGGGGCTTGGGAAGCTTTCTTT. It encodes CAWSREGAWEAFF.